One and the same sample provided the 17 T cell receptor beta chains below, sequenced in a study of blood T cell repertoires in COVID-19. Clones were sequenced by immunoSEQ multiplex PCR, and TCRdb holds only the in-frame ones, with some missing. Of 120,000 or so clones in the sample, 85% were seen once. The sample taken for sequencing was peripheral blood. The receptors stem from a woman aged 80 or over with acute or convalescent COVID-19.

This clone was counted once. The gene calls are TRBV28 and TRBJ1-3; possibly TRBD1 for D (6 bases). Germline-derived CDR1 and CDR2 are MDHEN and SYDVKM. The CDR3 has 14 amino acids. Deletions cut 4 bases from V and 1 base from J, with 8 bases between. CDR3 in amino acids: CASSSQGSGNTIYF. CDR3 in DNA: TGTGCCAGCAGTTCACAGGGATCTGGAAACACCATATATTTT.

The rearrangement links TRBV15 to TRBJ1-2, with TRBD1 matching over 10 bases. With V trimmed by 6 bases and J by 13 bases, 14 bases remained unmatched. Germline V gene lookup returns CDR1 LNHNV and CDR2 YYDKDF (reference sequence). This CDR3 has 14 residues. DNA of the CDR3: TGTGCCACCAGGAAATTCGGGGACAGGGGCCCAAGCACCTTC. Its translation is CATRKFGDRGPSTF. The full variable domain, its missing parts supplied by reference TRBV15 and TRBJ1-2, is DAMVIQNPRYQVTQFGKPVTLSCSQTLNHNVMYWYQQKSSQAPKLLFHYYDKDFNNEADTPDNFQSRRPNTSFCFLDIRSPGLGDTAMYLCATRKFGDRGPSTFGSGTRLTVV.

This clone was seen only once. The gene calls are TRBV19 and TRBJ1-2, with no clear D. The length of the CDR3 is 13 residues. Looked up from germline, CDR1 is LNHDA and CDR2 is SQIVND (reference sequence). V lost 1 base and J 8 bases, leaving 11 bases between the germline ends. The CDR3 sequence is CASSIGGLGGYTF. The CDR3 bases are TGTGCCAGTAGTATAGGAGGACTGGGCGGCTACACCTTC.

The table lists this clone with a count of one. This chain connects TRBV28 to TRBJ1-2, with 9 bases that match TRBD1. CDR3 length: 16 amino acids. Germline V lookup: CDR1 MDHEN, CDR2 SYDVKM. V lost 6 bases and J lost 1; bases outside the gene matches: 9. CDR3 sequence: CASSDYRGQYNYGYTF. The DNA of the CDR3 is TGTGCCAGCAGCGATTACAGGGGGCAATATAACTATGGCTACACCTTC.

This clone appeared a few times. The chain employs TRBV4-1 and TRBJ2-1; TRBD2 matches at 7 bases. Unmatched junction bases numbered 10, after V lost 1 base and J lost 1 base. CDR1 is MGHRA, CDR2 YSYEKL, per germline. The CDR3 totals 18 residues. As DNA, the CDR3 is TGCGCCAGCAGCCAAGGAGTAACGGGAGGCAGATCCTACAATGAGCAGTTCTTC. Its translation is CASSQGVTGGRSYNEQFF.

The rearrangement joins TRBV19 to TRBJ2-6; D call uncertain. CDR3 length: 14 residues. Looked up from germline, CDR1 is LNHDA and CDR2 is SQIVND (reference sequence). V lost 3 bases and J lost 5, with 8 bases in between. Written as DNA, the CDR3 is TGTGCCAGTAGTATCTCGGAGTGGGCCAACGTCCTGACTTTC. Protein: CASSISEWANVLTF.

The rearrangement uses TRBV5-1 and TRBJ2-7; 8 bases match TRBD2. The germline V gene has CDR1 SGHRS and CDR2 YFSETQ. The J segment lost 3 bases and the V segment lost 4 bases, leaving 9 bases of the junction unmatched. The CDR3 extends over 15 amino acids. The CDR3 protein is CASSPSGGASYEQYF. For the CDR3, the DNA is TGCGCCAGCAGCCCCAGCGGGGGCGCGAGCTACGAGCAGTACTTC. Based on the CDR3 plus reference TRBV5-1 and TRBJ2-7, the full variable domain is KAGVTQTPRYLIKTRGQQVTLSCSPISGHRSVSWYQQTPGQGLQFLFEYFSETQRNKGNFPGRFSGRQFSNSRSEMNVSTLELGDSALYLCASSPSGGASYEQYFGPGTRLTVT.

The genes are TRBV18 and TRBJ1-2, with a possible D match to TRBD1 (5 bases). There are 17 residues in the CDR3. Trimming removed 3 bases from V and 1 base from J, with 18 bases in between. The germline CDR1 and CDR2 sequences are KGHSH and LQKENI. CDR3 sequence: CASSPTPPPGLNYGYTF. The DNA of the CDR3 is TGTGCCAGCTCACCCACCCCCCCGCCGGGACTTAACTATGGCTACACCTTC.

V and J are TRBV5-1 and TRBJ1-6; no definite D call. Per germline, CDR1 SGHRS and CDR2 YFSETQ. V shed 4 bases and J shed 0 bases, with 11 bases lying between them. The CDR3 has 16 residues. Here the CDR3 reads CASSRGDSSYNSPLHF. The CDR3 nucleotides are TGCGCCAGCAGCCGCGGGGATAGCTCCTATAATTCACCCCTCCACTTT.

The V call is TRBV3-1 (or the pseudogene TRBV3-2), the J call TRBJ1-2, with 7 bases fitting TRBD1. Germline-derived CDR1 and CDR2 are LGHDT and YNNKEL (reference sequence). Trimming took 3 bases from V and 7 from J; bases not matched to a gene: 5. The CDR3 has 13 amino acids. Here the CDR3 reads CASSHPTGAGYTF. The CDR3 nucleotides read TGTGCCAGCAGCCACCCAACAGGGGCTGGCTACACCTTC.

The chain joins TRBV16 to TRBJ1-5; D is unresolved. V was shortened by 1 base and J by 2 bases, with 9 bases between the two germline ends. CDR1 and CDR2 from the germline V gene are KGHSY and FQNENV. The CDR3 loop spans 15 amino acids. CDR3: CASSQFAQGNQPQHF. In nucleotides, the CDR3 is TGTGCCAGCAGCCAATTTGCGCAGGGCAATCAGCCCCAGCATTTT.

The chain recombines TRBV14 with TRBJ1-2; 7 nucleotides line up with TRBD1. The CDR3 consists of 17 residues. Germline V gene data show CDR1 as SGHDN and CDR2 as FVKESK. Unmatched junction bases numbered 20, after V lost 5 bases and J lost 8 bases. As DNA, the CDR3 is TGTGCCAGCAGCTCAGGATCCGGGACAGCGTTATACGGGGGCTACACCTTC. It codes for CASSSGSGTALYGGYTF.

This rearrangement joins TRBV9 to TRBJ2-1; 8 nucleotides align to TRBD1. V dropped 0 bases and J dropped 9; count of bases not matched to a gene: 2. The V gene's germline CDR1 is SGDLS and CDR2 YYNGEE. The CDR3 is 13 residues long. CDR3 loop: CASSVAGGGEQFF. CDR3 sequence (DNA): TGTGCCAGCAGCGTAGCAGGGGGCGGTGAGCAGTTCTTC. The variable domain in full, with the rest retrieved from reference TRBV9 and TRBJ2-1, is DSGVTQTPKHLITATGQRVTLRCSPRSGDLSVYWYQQSLDQGLQFLIQYYNGEERAKGNILERFSAQQFPDLHSELNLSSLELGDSALYFCASSVAGGGEQFFGPGTRLTVL.

The chain couples TRBV6-5 to TRBJ1-2; D not certain. CDR1 and CDR2 (germline): MNHEY, SVGAGI. V lost 6 bases and J 7 bases, leaving 21 bases between the germline ends. The CDR3 covers 15 residues. Here the CDR3 DNA reads TGTGCCAGCAGGACGATTGTGGGCAGACCTACTGGCTACACCTTC. Translated, it gives CASRTIVGRPTGYTF.

This rearrangement joins TRBV5-4 to TRBJ2-7; 9 nucleotides align to TRBD1. Per germline, CDR1 SGHNT and CDR2 YYREEE (reference sequence). The CDR3 runs to 16 residues. The V gene end was trimmed by 4 bases and the J gene end by 1 base; junction bases not matched to a gene: 9. CDR3 sequence reads: CASSLRAGQGSYEQYF. CDR3 DNA sequence: TGTGCCAGCAGCCTAAGGGCGGGACAGGGTTCCTACGAGCAGTACTTC.

As to this clone: A read error may account for a junction end that differs from germline. The CDR3 coding sequence is TGCGCCAGCAGCTTGAAGGGCGGGGGGACTCGCCCAACAGACACGCAGTATTTT. It yields the protein CASSLKGGGTRPTDTQYF. The chain uses TRBV5-1 and TRBJ2-3; 8 positions agree with TRBD2. Looked up from germline, CDR1 is SGHRS and CDR2 is YFSETQ. There are 18 residues in the CDR3.

The chain recombines TRBV12-3 or TRBV12-4 with TRBJ1-1, with TRBD1 matching over 7 bases. CDR3 length: 13 amino acids. V lost 8 bases, J lost 1 base, and 4 bases stayed unmatched. The CDR3 is CASFRTGNTEAFF. For the CDR3, the DNA is TGTGCCAGCTTTAGGACAGGGAACACTGAAGCTTTCTTT.